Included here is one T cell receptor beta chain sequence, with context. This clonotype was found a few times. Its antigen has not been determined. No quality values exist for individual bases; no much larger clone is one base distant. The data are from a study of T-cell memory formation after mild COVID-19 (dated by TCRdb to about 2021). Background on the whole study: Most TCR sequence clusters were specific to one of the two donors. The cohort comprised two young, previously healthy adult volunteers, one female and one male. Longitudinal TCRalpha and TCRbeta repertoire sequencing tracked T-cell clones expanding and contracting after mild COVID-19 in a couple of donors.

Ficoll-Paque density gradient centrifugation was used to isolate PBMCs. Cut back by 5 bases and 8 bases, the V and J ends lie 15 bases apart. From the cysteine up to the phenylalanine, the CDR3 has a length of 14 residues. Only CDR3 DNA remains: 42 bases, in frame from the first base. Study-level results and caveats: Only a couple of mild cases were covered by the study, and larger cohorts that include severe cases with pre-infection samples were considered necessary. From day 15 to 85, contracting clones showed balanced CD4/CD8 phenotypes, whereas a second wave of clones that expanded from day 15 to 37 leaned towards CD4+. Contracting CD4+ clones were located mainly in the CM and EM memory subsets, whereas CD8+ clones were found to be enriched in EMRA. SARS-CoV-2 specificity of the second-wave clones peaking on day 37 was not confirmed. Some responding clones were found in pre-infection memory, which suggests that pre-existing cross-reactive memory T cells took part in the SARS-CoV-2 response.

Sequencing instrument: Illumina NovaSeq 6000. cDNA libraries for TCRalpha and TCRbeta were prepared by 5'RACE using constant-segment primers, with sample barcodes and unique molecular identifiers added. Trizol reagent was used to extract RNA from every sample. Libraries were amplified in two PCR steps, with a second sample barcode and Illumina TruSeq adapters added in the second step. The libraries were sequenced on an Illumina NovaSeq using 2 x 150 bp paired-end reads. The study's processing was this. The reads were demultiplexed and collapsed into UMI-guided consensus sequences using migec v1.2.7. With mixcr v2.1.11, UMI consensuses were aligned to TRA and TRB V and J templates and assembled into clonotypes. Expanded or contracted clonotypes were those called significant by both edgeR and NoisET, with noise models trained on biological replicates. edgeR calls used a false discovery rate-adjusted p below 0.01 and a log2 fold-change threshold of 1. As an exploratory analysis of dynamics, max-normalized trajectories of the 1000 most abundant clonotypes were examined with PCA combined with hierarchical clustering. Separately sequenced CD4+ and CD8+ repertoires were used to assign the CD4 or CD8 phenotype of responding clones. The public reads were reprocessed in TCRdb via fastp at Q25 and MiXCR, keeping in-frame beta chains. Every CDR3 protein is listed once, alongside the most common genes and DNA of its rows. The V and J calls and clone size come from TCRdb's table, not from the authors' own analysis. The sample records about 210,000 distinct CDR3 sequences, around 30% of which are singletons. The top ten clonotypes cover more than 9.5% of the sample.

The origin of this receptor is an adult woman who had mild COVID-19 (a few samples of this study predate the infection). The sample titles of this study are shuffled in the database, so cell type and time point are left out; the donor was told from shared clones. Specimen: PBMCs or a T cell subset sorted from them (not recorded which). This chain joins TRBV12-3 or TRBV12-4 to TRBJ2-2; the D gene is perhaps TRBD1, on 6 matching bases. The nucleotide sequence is TGTGCCAGCAGTCCGAGAACAGGGCGGGGGGAGCTGTTTTTT. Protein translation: CASSPRTGRGELFF.